The sequence of this TCR beta chain was determined in a study of vaccination effects on CD4 cells after COVID-19 (dated by TCRdb to the early 2020s). About the full investigation: Post-vaccine samples across the study were collected a median of 72 days after the second dose, with a range of 14 to 241. SARS-CoV-2 spike-specific CD4+ TCR repertoires were compared before and after mRNA vaccination in COVID-19 convalescent patients and in infection-naive vaccine recipients. The full study included approximately nine COVID-19 convalescent patients and several SARS-CoV-2-naive healthy vaccine recipients. The Oncomine TCR Beta short-read assay on an Illumina iSeq 100 was used to sequence cultures from other donors in the study.

About this clone: It lacks a known antigen. Base qualities are missing; no much larger clone stands one base away.

The method was the immunoSEQ multiplex PCR assay. DNA from the cultured, isolated CD4+ T cells was subjected to TCR beta CDR3 sequencing. In the authors' own workflow: Non-productive TCR sequences were removed and reads were trimmed to the CDR3 region, keeping CDR3s of at least 7 amino acids. Antigen-specific clonotypes were identified with the MANAFEST web app by comparing expansion in peptide wells against reference cultures. For clones to be considered positive, expansion at FDR<0.05 versus reference and all other wells, an odds ratio above 5, and a frequency above 0.1% in two replicate wells were required. A clonotype was defined as cross-reactive if the clonotype was significantly expanded both in SARS-CoV-2 spike wells and in at least one common cold coronavirus spike condition. CDR3 similarity was assessed by Levenshtein distance with the stringdist R package, and unrooted trees were built with ape in R 3.6.1. As stored in TCRdb, this immuneACCESS dataset retains in-frame rearrangements with V and J assigned. A fraction of the clones does not appear; measured against another copy, unresolved V genes explain less than half of the discrepancy, and the remainder lacks a known reason. V, J and clone size are those of that table, while D and trimming were read from the DNA. Here the sample has around 65,000 clones; around 73% occur a single time. 0.95% to 1.5% of the sample is taken by the ten largest.

Study-wide conclusions, independent of this receptor: In healthy vaccine recipients, vaccine-induced clones were almost all SARS-CoV-2 mono-reactive, with only 1 of 255 being cross-reactive with common cold coronaviruses. The study was limited by a small number of convalescent patients, and early post-infection timepoints were lacking. At late post-vaccination timepoints, both infection-induced and vaccine-induced clones showed marked clonal contraction, consistent with waning T cell responses.

In the ViraFEST assay, PBMC were stimulated with viral peptide pools, and TCR sequencing was then used to find antigen-specific CD4+ T cell clonotypes based on their expansion. After around 11 days of culture, CD4+ T cells were isolated with the EasySep CD4+ T cell isolation kit. Two doses of either the BNT162b2 or the mRNA-1273 mRNA SARS-CoV-2 vaccine were administered to participants. The absence of prior SARS-CoV-2 infection in healthy vaccine recipients was confirmed by negative nucleocapsid antibodies before and after vaccination. Over 1.5 million PBMC per well were cultured with about 10 ug/ml peptides in IMDM containing around 5% human AB serum, about 9.7 IU/ml IL-2 and gentamicin. On days 3 and 7, half of the culture medium was replaced with fresh IL-2-containing medium. Unless noted otherwise, every peptide stimulation condition was cultured in triplicate wells. Using Ficoll-Paque Plus gradient centrifugation, PBMC were separated from whole blood and then either used fresh or cryopreserved at -140C. The overlapping peptide pools covered the spike proteins of SARS-CoV-2 as well as those of the common cold coronaviruses HCoV-NL63, HCoV-OC43 and HCoV-229E. Genomic DNA was extracted from cultured CD4+ T cells with the QIAamp micro DNA kit.

The CDR3 holds 15 amino acids from the cysteine to the phenylalanine. Just CDR3 DNA is preserved here, 45 bases in frame from base 1. The germline V gene gives CDR1 as KGHSH and CDR2 as LQKENI. V gives up 8 bases and J gives up 4 bases, and the segment between their germline ends measures 20 bases. The chain is assembled from TRBV18 and TRBJ2-5, with the D gene too uncertain to name. The clonotype originates from a human donor who received a COVID-19 vaccine. This specimen was CD4+ T cells from PBMCs cultured with HCoV-229E spike peptides, taken after COVID-19 vaccination. According to the study, the label for this sample's cell subset or site signals: HCoV-229E spike overlapping peptide pool stimulation. The nucleotide sequence reads TGTGCCAGCACCAATTTGAGAGATGCGTCAGAGACCCAGTACTTC. The encoded protein is CASTNLRDASETQYF.